This passage covers 29 T cell receptor beta chains from one sample sequenced in a study of T-cell memory formation after mild COVID-19. Each CDR3 protein is one row after TCRdb ran MiXCR on the 5' RACE reads. Found here are fewer than 350,000 distinct CDR3 sequences, 13% to 15% of them singletons; the top ten hold approximately 22%. The sample was PBMCs or a T cell subset sorted from them (not recorded which). All receptors derive from a man between 18 and 35 years old who had mild COVID-19 (a few samples of this study predate the infection). Cell type and time point are not known.

This clonotype was seen at least ten times. The chain recombines TRBV20-1 with TRBJ1-1; weak D call: TRBD1 (5 bases). The germline V and J ends were trimmed by 5 bases and 0 bases, with 16 bases remaining between them. CDR3 size: 15 residues. Germline CDR1 is DFQATT and CDR2 is SNEGSKA (reference sequence). The CDR3 sequence is CSAARPGTVNTEAFF. DNA of the CDR3: TGCAGTGCTGCGAGACCCGGGACGGTGAACACTGAAGCTTTCTTT.

In this sample, this clonotype turned up a few times. The chain joins TRBV4-1 to TRBJ2-5; D remains ambiguous. The germline V and J ends were trimmed by 0 bases and 2 bases, with 7 bases remaining between them. The CDR3 covers 14 residues. Germline assignment: CDR1 MGHRA and CDR2 YSYEKL. CDR3: CASSQEARQETQYF. CDR3 coding DNA: TGCGCCAGCAGCCAAGAGGCAAGGCAAGAGACCCAGTACTTC.

This clonotype was picked up many times. The rearrangement uses TRBV29-1 and TRBJ2-2, with D perhaps matching TRBD2 (5 bases). The CDR3 covers 14 residues. The V gene lost 6 bases and the J gene lost 5 bases, with 16 bases spanning the gap. CDR1 SQVTM and CDR2 ANQGSEA come from the germline V gene. The CDR3 loop is CSVRPGKGTGELFF. The CDR3 nucleotides read TGCAGCGTCCGGCCGGGGAAAGGGACCGGGGAGCTGTTTTTT.

The chain uses TRBV30 and TRBJ2-7; 9 bases match TRBD1. J lost 2 bases, V lost 5 bases, and 13 bases had no gene match. The CDR3 contains 16 residues. The germline V gene encodes CDR1 GTSNPN and CDR2 SVGIG (reference sequence). The CDR3 region is CAWDSPFGTGTYEQYF. CDR3 nucleotides: TGTGCCTGGGATAGCCCCTTCGGGACAGGGACCTACGAGCAGTACTTC.

There are a few counts of this clonotype. The J gene is TRBJ1-2, the V gene TRBV5-5, with 8 bases fitting TRBD1. J lost 0 bases, V lost 4 bases, and 8 bases had no gene match. Germline V lookup: CDR1 SGHKS, CDR2 YYEKEE (reference sequence). The CDR3 consists of 16 residues. CDR3 amino acids: CASSPYPDRANYGYTF. The CDR3 bases are TGTGCCAGCAGCCCATACCCGGACAGGGCTAACTATGGCTACACCTTC.

The chain is built from TRBV12-3 or TRBV12-4 and TRBJ2-5, with 7 bases fitting TRBD1. The CDR3 totals 14 residues. V dropped 5 bases and J dropped 3; count of bases not matched to a gene: 6. Here the CDR3 reads CASSPGQREETQYF. The CDR3, as DNA: TGTGCCAGCAGTCCGGGACAGAGGGAAGAGACCCAGTACTTC.

V gene TRBV6-1 combines with J gene TRBJ2-4; D is perhaps TRBD1 (5 bases). Germline lookup yields CDR1 MNHNS and CDR2 SASEGT. The CDR3 loop spans 15 amino acids. V lost 4 bases and J 0 bases, leaving 10 bases between the germline ends. The CDR3 DNA reads TGTGCCAGCAGTGGTGACAGACTAGCCAAAAACATTCAGTACTTC. Encoded protein: CASSGDRLAKNIQYF.

This clonotype was counted a few times. The chain links TRBV7-2 to TRBJ1-5; no reliable D call. The germline V gene encodes CDR1 SGHTA and CDR2 FQGNSA. The CDR3 sequence is 13 residues long. Trimming removed 2 bases at V and 4 bases at J, with 6 bases between. As DNA, the CDR3 is TGTGCCAGCAGCTTATGGGAGAATCAGCCCCAGCATTTT. Protein sequence: CASSLWENQPQHF.

The chain is built from TRBV6-6 and TRBJ1-1; TRBD1 matches 7 bases. V trimming: 0 bases; J trimming: 5 bases; junction bases outside the gene matches: 12. The length of the CDR3 is 17 residues. Germline assignment: CDR1 MNHNY and CDR2 SVGAGI (reference sequence). CDR3 sequence reads: CASSYSPALARGTEAFF. The CDR3 DNA reads as TGTGCCAGCAGTTACTCCCCGGCGCTCGCCAGGGGGACTGAAGCTTTCTTT.

As DNA, the CDR3 is TGTGCCAGCAGCCAAGACGGGACAGCATATCAGCCCCAGCATTTT. Its protein is CASSQDGTAYQPQHF. V usage is TRBV4-2 and J usage is TRBJ1-5, with TRBD1 matching over 7 bases. This CDR3 is built from 15 residues. Germline V CDR1 and CDR2: LGHNA, YNFKEQ. With 0 bases clipped from V and 5 bases from J, the junction kept 4 bases outside the gene matches.

Only a few counts were recorded for this clonotype. The V call is TRBV4-1, the J call TRBJ2-2; D is perhaps TRBD2 (6 bases). CDR1 MGHRA and CDR2 YSYEKL come from the germline V gene. V dropped 0 bases and J dropped 5 bases, with 16 bases sitting between them. This CDR3 has 17 amino acids. The CDR3: CASSQEVRLVRTGELFF. CDR3 nucleotide sequence: TGCGCCAGCAGCCAAGAAGTTAGACTAGTGAGGACCGGGGAGCTGTTTTTT.

This rearrangement joins TRBV6-5 to TRBJ2-3; D might be TRBD1 or TRBD2, each matching 6 bases. Germline V gene data show CDR1 as MNHEY and CDR2 as SVGAGI. V lost 5 bases to trimming and J lost 6 bases, with 18 bases between them. The CDR3 extends over 15 amino acids. The CDR3 DNA reads TGTGCCAGCAGTCCCGCGCCGGGGGCGCGTGATACGCAGTATTTT. This translates into CASSPAPGARDTQYF.

In this sample, this clonotype turned up a few times. The chain uses TRBV5-1 and TRBJ1-3, with a tentative D call TRBD1 (5 bases). The CDR3 totals 15 residues. From germline, CDR1 is SGHRS and CDR2 YFSETQ. The germline V and J ends were trimmed by 4 bases and 0 bases, with 11 bases remaining between them. CDR3 sequence: CASSRDRSSGNTIYF. CDR3 nucleotide sequence: TGCGCCAGCAGCCGTGACAGAAGCTCTGGAAACACCATATATTTT. The whole variable domain, filled in from reference TRBV5-1 and TRBJ1-3, reads KAGVTQTPRYLIKTRGQQVTLSCSPISGHRSVSWYQQTPGQGLQFLFEYFSETQRNKGNFPGRFSGRQFSNSRSEMNVSTLELGDSALYLCASSRDRSSGNTIYFGEGSWLTVV.

This clonotype was seen at least ten times. The chain joins TRBV19 to TRBJ2-2, with 13 positions matching TRBD2. The germline gives CDR1 LNHDA, CDR2 SQIVND (reference sequence). V gave up 8 bases and J gave up 7 bases; unmatched junction bases: 10. The CDR3 loop spans 16 amino acids. CDR3 nucleotide sequence: TGTGCCAGTTCGAGGACTAGCGGGGGTAGGGTCGGGGAGCTGTTTTTT. It specifies CASSRTSGGRVGELFF.

The chain has TRBV7-9 and TRBJ1-2, with TRBD1 as a possible D gene (6 bases). Trimming shortened V by 1 base and J by 6 bases, and 9 bases separated the two germline ends. Germline lookup yields CDR1 SEHNR and CDR2 FQNEAQ (reference sequence). The CDR3 extends over 13 amino acids. CDR3 loop: CASSLEGVDGYTF. The CDR3 region has the DNA TGTGCCAGCAGCTTAGAGGGGGTAGATGGCTACACCTTC.

This clonotype was recorded a few times. The genes are TRBV7-9 and TRBJ2-1; 12 bases are a match to TRBD2. CDR1 is SEHNR, CDR2 FQNEAQ, per germline (reference sequence). The CDR3 spans 15 residues. J lost 6 bases, V lost 5 bases, and 5 bases had no gene match. Here the CDR3 DNA reads TGTGCCAGCAGCCTACTAGCGGGGGGCCTCAATGAGCAGTTCTTC. Translating gives CASSLLAGGLNEQFF. Together with reference TRBV7-9 and TRBJ2-1, the CDR3 gives the full variable domain: DTGVSQNPRHKITKRGQNVTFRCDPISEHNRLYWYRQTLGQGPEFLTYFQNEAQLEKSRLLSDRFSAERPKGSFSTLEIQRTEQGDSAMYLCASSLLAGGLNEQFFGPGTRLTVL.

This clonotype has just a few counts. The V and J genes are TRBV12-3 or TRBV12-4 and TRBJ2-2; D ambiguous. V was shortened by 7 bases and J by 4 bases, with 10 bases between the two germline ends. The CDR3 has 13 amino acids. In DNA, the CDR3 is TGTGCCAGCACCACTTTCGGCACCGGGGAGCTGTTTTTT. Protein sequence: CASTTFGTGELFF.

This clonotype was seen a handful of times. This chain joins TRBV7-6 and TRBJ2-7, with 7 bases aligning to TRBD1. Germline lookup yields CDR1 SGHVS and CDR2 FNYEAQ. This CDR3 region has 18 residues. The ends lost 5 bases at V and 6 bases at J; junction bases unmatched: 22. CDR3 sequence (DNA): TGTGCCAGCAGCCCTACCTTGGACAGGACGAACCCATCTTCCGAGCAGTACGTC. Its translation: CASSPTLDRTNPSSEQYV.

This clonotype showed up just a few times. The rearrangement joins TRBV2 to TRBJ2-5; tentative D call: TRBD1 (5 bases). Germline CDR1 and CDR2: SNHLY and FYNNEI. This CDR3 contains 12 residues. V shed 3 bases and J shed 3 bases, with 5 bases lying between them. CDR3 sequence: CASSDREETQYF. In DNA, the CDR3 is TGTGCCAGCAGTGACAGGGAAGAGACCCAGTACTTC.

V gene TRBV10-3 combines with J gene TRBJ2-1, with 9 bases matching TRBD2. CDR1 and CDR2 (germline): ENHRY, SYGVKD. The CDR3 totals 16 residues. Trimming removed 3 bases from V and 4 bases from J; junction bases left unmatched: 7. CDR3 amino acids: CAISDPSGMVYNEQFF. Written as DNA, the CDR3 is TGTGCCATCAGTGACCCTAGCGGGATGGTTTACAATGAGCAGTTCTTC.

Only a few counts were recorded for this clonotype. The chain employs TRBV6-5 and TRBJ1-2; unclear D gene. This CDR3 comprises 14 residues. Germline V lookup: CDR1 MNHEY, CDR2 SVGAGI. V lost 8 bases and J lost 4, with 17 bases in between. CDR3 in DNA: TGTGCCAGCGGGCGGGAGGGAAGCATCTATGGCTACACCTTC. Translated, it gives CASGREGSIYGYTF.

The V gene is TRBV11-1, the J gene TRBJ2-2, with 9 bases that match TRBD2. After removal of 5 bases from V and 1 base from J, the junction contained 8 bases not matched to a gene. Germline V gene data show CDR1 as SGHAT and CDR2 as FQDESV (reference sequence). The CDR3 is made up of 17 amino acids. The CDR3 loop reads CASSHSGGRLNTGELFF. Here the CDR3 DNA reads TGTGCCAGCAGCCACAGCGGGGGGAGATTGAACACCGGGGAGCTGTTTTTT.

There are a few counts of this clonotype. The chain couples TRBV20-1 to TRBJ1-2, with D perhaps TRBD1 (5 bases). The CDR3 is made up of 11 amino acids. Germline CDR1 is DFQATT and CDR2 is SNEGSKA (reference sequence). With 6 bases removed from V and 8 bases from J, the gap between germline ends came to 13 bases. CDR3 protein: CSASPGEGYTF. The CDR3 nucleotides read TGCAGTGCCTCCCCGGGGGAAGGCTACACCTTC.

The rearrangement joins TRBV2 to TRBJ2-5; a possible D gene is TRBD1 (5 bases). The V gene's germline CDR1 is SNHLY and CDR2 FYNNEI. The CDR3 sequence is 13 residues long. V dropped 6 bases and J dropped 0 bases, with 8 bases sitting between them. CDR3 sequence reads: CASRGRYQETQYF. The CDR3 nucleotides read TGTGCCAGCAGGGGGCGCTACCAAGAGACCCAGTACTTC.

The chain has TRBV2 and TRBJ2-2; D is unclear. V lost 7 bases and J 3 bases, leaving 9 bases between the germline ends. The germline V gene has CDR1 SNHLY and CDR2 FYNNEI. CDR3 size: 13 residues. DNA of the CDR3: TGTGCCAGCAAGAGTACTTACACCGGGGAGCTGTTTTTT. Translating gives CASKSTYTGELFF.

The genes are TRBV27 and TRBJ1-2, with 8 bases lining up with TRBD1. V shed 4 bases and J 8 bases; nucleotides not matched to a gene: 18. The germline V gene encodes CDR1 MNHEY and CDR2 SMNVEV (reference sequence). The CDR3 contains 17 residues. As DNA, the CDR3 is TGTGCCAGCAGTTCGCGGACAGGGCCTGAACGCGCGAGGGGCTACACCTTC. Translation: CASSSRTGPERARGYTF.

The V gene is TRBV6-2 or TRBV6-3, the J gene TRBJ1-5, with 7 bases identical to TRBD1. Germline values: CDR1 MNHEY, CDR2 SVGEGT. The trim removed 4 bases at V and 5 bases at J, leaving 8 bases unmatched. CDR3 length equals 15 residues. CDR3 residues: CASSSDRTRDQPQHF. In DNA form, the CDR3 reads TGTGCCAGCAGTTCGGACAGGACTAGAGATCAGCCCCAGCATTTT.

V gene TRBV5-1 combines with J gene TRBJ2-5, with 7 bases matching TRBD1. The CDR3 length is 17 residues. Germline CDR1 and CDR2: SGHRS and YFSETQ. With V trimmed by 1 base and J by 1 base, 10 bases remained unmatched. CDR3 bases: TGCGCCAGCAGCTTGTATGGGGCAGGGGGAAGCCAAGAGACCCAGTACTTC. Its protein product is CASSLYGAGGSQETQYF.

The chain uses TRBV6-5 and TRBJ2-3; 8 nucleotides line up with TRBD2. The CDR3 is 18 amino acids. Germline CDR1 MNHEY, CDR2 SVGAGI. V lost 0 bases, J lost 2 bases, and 10 bases stayed unmatched. CDR3 in DNA: TGTGCCAGCAGTTACTCGGGAGGAGGTAGCGGGGCCACAGATACGCAGTATTTT. Its translation: CASSYSGGGSGATDTQYF.